This T cell receptor beta chain was retrieved from a study of blood T cell repertoires in COVID-19. Study overall: Sites across the United States, Italy and Spain contributed samples from acute and convalescent COVID-19. In each case, the material was cDNA or gDNA derived from T cells, B-cell-depleted T cells, or PBMCs.

The repertoire was sequenced with immunoSEQ multiplex PCR; TCRdb's copy has only in-frame clones and lacks some. The table shows around 350,000 clones, with around nine tenths occurring only once. The CDR3 totals 15 residues. Germline V CDR1 and CDR2: LNHDA, SQIVND (reference sequence). Trimming pared 5 bases from V and 10 bases from J, leaving 18 bases between. This clone was found a few times. This receptor was identified in a human donor in a cohort sampled during active COVID-19. The sample comprised peripheral blood. This chain joins TRBV19 and TRBJ1-6; D call uncertain. The CDR3, as DNA: TGTGCCAGTAGTGCCGTGAGGGTCTCCAACTCACCCCTCCACTTT. Translating it yields CASSAVRVSNSPLHF. The full variable domain, rest sourced from reference TRBV19 and TRBJ1-6, is DGGITQSPKYLFRKEGQNVTLSCEQNLNHDAMYWYRQDPGQGLRLIYYSQIVNDFQKGDIAEGYSVSREKKESFPLTVTSAQKNPTAFYLCASSAVRVSNSPLHFGNGTRLTVT.